This T cell receptor beta chain was found in a study of cytomegalovirus exposure and HLA in healthy donors. It was with 60 Vbeta and 13 Jbeta primers that the PCR ran. Some clones are missing from TCRdb's copy, which holds only in-frame ones; the method was immunoSEQ multiplex PCR. The profile shows about 170,000 clones, roughly 80% of them singletons. The origin of this receptor is a woman aged 18 to 35 in good health and CMV-seropositive. Source material: PBMCs.

CDR3 amino acids: CASSDTGVTTNEKLFF. DNA for the CDR3: TGTGCCAGCAGTGATACAGGGGTAACAACTAATGAAAAACTGTTTTTT. V usage is TRBV6-1 and J usage is TRBJ1-4; 7 bases match TRBD1. This CDR3 has 16 amino acids. V lost 3 bases, J lost 0 bases, and 4 bases stayed unmatched. From germline, CDR1 is MNHNS and CDR2 SASEGT.